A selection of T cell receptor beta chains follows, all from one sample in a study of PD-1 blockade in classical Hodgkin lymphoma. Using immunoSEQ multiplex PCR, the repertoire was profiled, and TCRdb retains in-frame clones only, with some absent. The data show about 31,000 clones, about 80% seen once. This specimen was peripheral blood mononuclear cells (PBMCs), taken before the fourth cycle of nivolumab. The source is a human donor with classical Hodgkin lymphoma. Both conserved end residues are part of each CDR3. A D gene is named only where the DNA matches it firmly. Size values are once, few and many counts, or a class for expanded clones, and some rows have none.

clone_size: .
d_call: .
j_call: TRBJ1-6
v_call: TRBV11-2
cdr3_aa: CASSLRGSHNSPLHF
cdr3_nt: TGTGCCAGCAGCTTAAGGGGTTCGCACAATTCACCCCTCCACTTT

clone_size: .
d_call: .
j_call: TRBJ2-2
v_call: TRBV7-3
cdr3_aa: CASSLTSRPGELFF
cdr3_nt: TGTGCCAGCAGCTTAACGTCTCGGCCCGGGGAGCTGTTTTTT

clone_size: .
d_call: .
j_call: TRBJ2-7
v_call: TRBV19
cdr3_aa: CASSIEAGGPYEQYF
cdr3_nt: TGTGCCAGTAGTATAGAGGCAGGGGGGCCCTACGAGCAGTACTTC

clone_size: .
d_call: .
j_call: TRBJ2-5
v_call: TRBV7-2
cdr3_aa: CASSSGRQETQYF
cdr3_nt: TGTGCCAGCAGCTCCGGGCGACAAGAGACCCAGTACTTC

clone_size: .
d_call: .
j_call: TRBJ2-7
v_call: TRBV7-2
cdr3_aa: CASSLSAQGHYEQYF
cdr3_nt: TGTGCCAGCAGCCTAAGTGCACAGGGACACTACGAGCAGTACTTC

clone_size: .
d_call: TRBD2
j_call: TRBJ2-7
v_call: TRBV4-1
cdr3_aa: CASSQESTSGGGFYEQYF
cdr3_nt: TGCGCCAGCAGCCAAGAGTCAACCTCGGGAGGGGGGTTTTACGAGCAGTACTTC

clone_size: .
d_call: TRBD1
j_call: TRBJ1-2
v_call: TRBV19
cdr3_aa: CASSPGDRGLANYGYTF
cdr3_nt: TGTGCCAGTAGTCCCGGGGACAGGGGGTTAGCTAACTATGGCTACACCTTC

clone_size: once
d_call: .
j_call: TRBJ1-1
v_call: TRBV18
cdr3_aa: CASSPQNEAFF
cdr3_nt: TGTGCCAGCTCACCACAAAATGAAGCTTTCTTT

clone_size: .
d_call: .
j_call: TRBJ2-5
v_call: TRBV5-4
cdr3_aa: CASSLRGSETQYF
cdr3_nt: TGTGCCAGCAGCTTGAGGGGTTCGGAGACCCAGTACTTC

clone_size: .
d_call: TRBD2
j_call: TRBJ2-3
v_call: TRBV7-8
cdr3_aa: CASSYPSGEDTQYF
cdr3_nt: TGTGCCAGCAGCTACCCTAGCGGGGAAGATACGCAGTATTTT

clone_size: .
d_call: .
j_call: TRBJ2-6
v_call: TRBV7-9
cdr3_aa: CASTQGRGASGANVLTF
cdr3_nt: TGTGCCAGCACCCAGGGACGGGGGGCCTCTGGGGCCAACGTCCTGACTTTC

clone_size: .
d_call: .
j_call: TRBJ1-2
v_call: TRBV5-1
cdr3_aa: CASSWLMSGYGYTF
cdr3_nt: TGCGCCAGCAGCTGGTTAATGAGTGGCTATGGCTACACCTTC

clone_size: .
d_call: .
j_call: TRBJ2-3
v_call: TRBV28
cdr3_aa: CASRFARGDTQYF
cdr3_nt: TGTGCCAGCCGGTTTGCCCGCGGAGATACGCAGTATTTT

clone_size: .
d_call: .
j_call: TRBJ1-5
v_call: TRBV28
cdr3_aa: CASRSPRRSINQPQHF
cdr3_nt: TGTGCCAGCAGATCCCCTCGTCGGTCGATCAATCAGCCCCAGCATTTT

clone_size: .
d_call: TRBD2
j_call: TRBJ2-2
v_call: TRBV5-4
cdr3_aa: CASSLRLAEAGELFF
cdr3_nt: TGTGCCAGCAGCCTCAGACTAGCGGAGGCCGGGGAGCTGTTTTTT

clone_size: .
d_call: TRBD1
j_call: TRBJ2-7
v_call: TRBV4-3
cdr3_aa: CASSQTRTGEQYF
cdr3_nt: TGCGCCAGCAGCCAAACTAGGACAGGCGAACAGTACTTC

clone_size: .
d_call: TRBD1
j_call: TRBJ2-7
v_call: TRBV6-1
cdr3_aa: CASSTIDRGRGEQYF
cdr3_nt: TGTGCCAGCAGTACCATCGACAGGGGGAGAGGCGAGCAGTACTTC

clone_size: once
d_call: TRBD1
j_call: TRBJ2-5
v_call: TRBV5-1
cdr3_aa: CASSTYGQVKETQYF
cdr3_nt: TGCGCCAGCAGCACCTATGGACAGGTTAAAGAGACCCAGTACTTC

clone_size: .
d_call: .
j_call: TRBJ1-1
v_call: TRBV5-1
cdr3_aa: CASSTGTTNTEAFF
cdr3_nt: TGCGCCAGCAGCACCGGGACAACTAACACTGAAGCTTTCTTT

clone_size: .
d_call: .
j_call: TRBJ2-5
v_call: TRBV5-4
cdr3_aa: CASSLAPSTQETQYF
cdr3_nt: TGTGCCAGCAGCTTGGCACCCAGTACCCAAGAGACCCAGTACTTC

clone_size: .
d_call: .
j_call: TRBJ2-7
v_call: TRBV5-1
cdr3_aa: CASRRTENSYEQYF
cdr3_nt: TGCGCCAGTAGGAGGACAGAAAACTCCTACGAGCAGTACTTC

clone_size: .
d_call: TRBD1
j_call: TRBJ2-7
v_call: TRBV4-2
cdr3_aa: CASSQDRGRSEQYF
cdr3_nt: TGTGCCAGCAGCCAAGATAGGGGGCGGAGCGAGCAGTACTTC

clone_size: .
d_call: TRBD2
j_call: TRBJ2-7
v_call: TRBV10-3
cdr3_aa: CASRLAEGTYEQYF
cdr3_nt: TGTGCCTCTCGGCTAGCGGAGGGCACCTACGAGCAGTACTTC

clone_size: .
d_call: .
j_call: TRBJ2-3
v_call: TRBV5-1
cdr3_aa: CASSYSGTDTQYF
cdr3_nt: TGCGCCAGCAGTTACTCAGGGACAGATACGCAGTATTTT

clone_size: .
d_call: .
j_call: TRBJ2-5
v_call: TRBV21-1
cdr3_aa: CASSKAVGQGPETQYF
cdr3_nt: TGTGCCAGCAGCAAAGCGGTGGGACAGGGCCCAGAGACCCAGTACTTC

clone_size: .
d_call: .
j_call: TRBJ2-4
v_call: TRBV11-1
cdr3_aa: CASSMSARGGIQYF
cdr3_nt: TGTGCCAGCAGCATGTCGGCCAGGGGGGGCATTCAGTACTTC

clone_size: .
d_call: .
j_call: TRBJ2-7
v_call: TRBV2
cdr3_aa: CASSGDSGFDVDEQYF
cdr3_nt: TGTGCCAGCAGTGGAGATTCAGGGTTTGACGTCGACGAGCAGTACTTC

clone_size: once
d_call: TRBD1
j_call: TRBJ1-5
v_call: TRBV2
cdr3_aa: CASSGTGGSNQPQHF
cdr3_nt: TGTGCCAGCAGTGGGACAGGGGGTAGCAATCAGCCCCAGCATTTT

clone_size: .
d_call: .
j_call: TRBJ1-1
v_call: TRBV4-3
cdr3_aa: CASSQDHSVEAFF
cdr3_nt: TGCGCCAGCAGCCAAGATCACTCAGTTGAAGCTTTCTTT

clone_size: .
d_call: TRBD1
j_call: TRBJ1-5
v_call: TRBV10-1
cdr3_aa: CASTSGGNSGYGQPQHF
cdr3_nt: TGCGCCAGCACCTCAGGGGGGAATTCAGGTTACGGTCAGCCCCAGCATTTT

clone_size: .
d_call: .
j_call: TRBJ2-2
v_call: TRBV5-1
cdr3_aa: CASSPGSQSTNTGELFF
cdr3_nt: TGCGCCAGCAGCCCAGGGTCCCAGTCAACGAACACCGGGGAGCTGTTTTTT

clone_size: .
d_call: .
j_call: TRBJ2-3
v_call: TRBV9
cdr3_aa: CASSVMHLTTDTQYF
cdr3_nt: TGTGCCAGCAGCGTAATGCATCTCACCACAGATACGCAGTATTTT

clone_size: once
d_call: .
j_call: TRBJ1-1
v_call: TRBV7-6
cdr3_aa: CASSLGTNTEAFF
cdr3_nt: TGTGCCAGCAGCTTAGGCACGAACACTGAAGCTTTCTTT

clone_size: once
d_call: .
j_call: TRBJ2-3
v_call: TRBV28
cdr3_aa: CASSLFVEDTQYF
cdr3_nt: TGTGCCAGCAGTTTATTCGTGGAAGATACGCAGTATTTT

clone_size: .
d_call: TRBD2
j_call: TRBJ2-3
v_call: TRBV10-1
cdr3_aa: CASTGGRVTDTQYF
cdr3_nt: TGCGCCAGCACGGGGGGGAGGGTCACAGATACGCAGTATTTT

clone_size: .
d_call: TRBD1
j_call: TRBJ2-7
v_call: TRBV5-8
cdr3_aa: CASSWGGTGNEQYF
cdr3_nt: TGTGCCAGCAGCTGGGGCGGGACAGGGAACGAGCAGTACTTC

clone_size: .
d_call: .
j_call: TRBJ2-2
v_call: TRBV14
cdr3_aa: CASSPVQGRTGELFF
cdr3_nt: TGTGCCAGCAGCCCCGTCCAGGGGCGAACCGGGGAGCTGTTTTTT

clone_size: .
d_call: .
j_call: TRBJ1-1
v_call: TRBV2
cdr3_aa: CASSEASRGRAFF
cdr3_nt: TGTGCCAGCAGTGAAGCGTCCAGGGGCAGGGCTTTCTTT

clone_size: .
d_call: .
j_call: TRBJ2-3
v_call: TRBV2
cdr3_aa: CASSLGTGQGTDTQYF
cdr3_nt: TGTGCCAGCAGCCTAGGGACGGGACAAGGCACAGATACGCAGTATTTT

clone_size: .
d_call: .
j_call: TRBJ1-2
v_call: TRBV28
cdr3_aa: CASQGRERYGYTF
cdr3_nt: TGTGCCAGCCAGGGCAGGGAACGCTATGGCTACACCTTC

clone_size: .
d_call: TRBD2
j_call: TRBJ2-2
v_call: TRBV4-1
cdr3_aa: CASSQDGAGGHRELFF
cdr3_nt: TGCGCCAGCAGCCAAGATGGGGCGGGGGGGCACCGGGAGCTGTTTTTT

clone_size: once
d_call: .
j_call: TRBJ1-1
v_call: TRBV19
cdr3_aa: CASSMTRGEAFF
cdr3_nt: TGTGCCAGTAGTATGACCAGGGGAGAAGCTTTCTTT

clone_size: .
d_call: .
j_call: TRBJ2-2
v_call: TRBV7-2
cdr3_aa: CASSFSTGELFF
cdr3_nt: TGTGCCAGCAGCTTCTCAACCGGGGAGCTGTTTTTT

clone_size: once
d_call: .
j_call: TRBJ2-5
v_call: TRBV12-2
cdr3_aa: CASRGTKTTGAETQYF
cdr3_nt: TGTGCAAGTCGGGGTACCAAAACTACAGGAGCAGAGACCCAGTACTTC

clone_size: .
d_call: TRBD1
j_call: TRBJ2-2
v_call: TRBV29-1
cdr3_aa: CSVEGVGGGSGELFF
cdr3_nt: TGCAGCGTTGAAGGGGTAGGGGGCGGAAGCGGGGAGCTGTTTTTT

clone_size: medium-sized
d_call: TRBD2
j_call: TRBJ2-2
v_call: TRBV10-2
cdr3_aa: CASRLAGPTGELFF
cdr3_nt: TGCGCCAGCCGACTAGCGGGGCCCACCGGGGAGCTGTTTTTT

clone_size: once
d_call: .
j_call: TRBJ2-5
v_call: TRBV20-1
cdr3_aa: CSASRRETQYF
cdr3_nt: TGCAGTGCTAGTCGGCGGGAGACCCAGTACTTC

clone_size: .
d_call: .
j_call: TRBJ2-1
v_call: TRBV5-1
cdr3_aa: CASSLSYDEQFF
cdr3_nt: TGCGCCAGCAGCTTGAGCTACGATGAGCAGTTCTTC

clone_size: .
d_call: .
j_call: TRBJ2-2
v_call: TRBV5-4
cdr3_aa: CASSLEQGNTGELFF
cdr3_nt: TGTGCCAGCAGCTTGGAACAGGGTAACACCGGGGAGCTGTTTTTT